A selection of T cell receptor beta chains follows, all from one sample in a study of T cells in Graves' hyperthyroidism and ophthalmopathy. A single record per CDR3 protein comes from TCRdb applying MiXCR to the multiplex PCR reads. Of under 400,000 distinct CDR3 sequences in the sample, approximately 13% are singletons; the top ten hold around 9.2%. The sequenced sample was blood. These TCRs come from a woman aged 18-29 years with Graves' hyperthyroidism. The conserved cysteine and the conserved F or W are not part of the CDR3 here.

CDR3 length	V gene	J gene	CDR3 protein
14	TRBV9	TRBJ1-5	ASSPRGTGGNQPQH
12	TRBV27	TRBJ2-7	ASSLGAGAHEQY
12	TRBV28	TRBJ2-7	ASSPGQTTYEQY
13	TRBV5-1	TRBJ2-7	ASSRGQGALGEQY
12	TRBV2	TRBJ1-4	ASSSDMAGEKLF
14	TRBV28	TRBJ2-7	ASTSGTSGRKGEQY
13	TRBV6-1	TRBJ1-5	ASNLGTGANQPQH
12	TRBV5-7	TRBJ1-1	ASSLGSPHTEAF
13	TRBV27	TRBJ1-6	ASRPIGQGNSPLH
12	TRBV7-6	TRBJ2-1	ASRPRLAVGEQF
13	TRBV9	TRBJ2-5	ASSGPTSEQETQY
11	TRBV6-5	TRBJ2-5	ASSYSAHQTQY
12	TRBV10-3	TRBJ2-2	AISESGGPGELF
13	TRBV12-3/TRBV12-4	TRBJ1-5	ASSHADRVDQPQH
13	TRBV10-3	TRBJ2-1	AISESRGAYNEQF
12	TRBV18	TRBJ1-1	ASSRFRENTEAF
11	TRBV27	TRBJ2-2	ASSLLDAGELF
13	TRBV10-3	TRBJ2-5	AISEGLAARETQY
14	TRBV5-1	TRBJ2-3	ASSLSRDRVTDTQY
12	TRBV20-1	TRBJ1-5	SAHIQGMGQPQH
12	TRBV6-1	TRBJ1-1	ASRAGRGGTEAF
16	TRBV15	TRBJ1-2	ATSSSNAYTGANYGYT
11	TRBV27	TRBJ2-7	ASSRDRTYEQY
14	TRBV2	TRBJ1-4	ASRSPGTADRVKLF
13	TRBV5-1	TRBJ1-4	ASSPTAATNEKLF
12	TRBV11-2	TRBJ1-1	ASSLRIVNTEAF
13	TRBV20-1	TRBJ2-7	SARARSGRPYEQY
11	TRBV10-3	TRBJ1-5	AIGRDSNQPQH
14	TRBV7-6	TRBJ2-2	ASSPITSARTGELF